Below are 24 T cell receptor beta chains sequenced from a single sample in a study of cytomegalovirus exposure and HLA in healthy donors. Primers for the PCR totalled 60 Vbeta and 13 Jbeta. The repertoire was sequenced with immunoSEQ multiplex PCR; TCRdb's copy has only in-frame clones and lacks some. The table records hundreds of thousands of clones, approximately 80% of them present only once. The source material was PBMCs. These receptors all come from a girl aged 10-17 years in good health and CMV-seronegative.

The chain joins TRBV2 to TRBJ2-7; the match to TRBD1 covers 9 bases. The V segment lost 0 bases and the J segment 5 bases; nucleotides outside the gene matches: 17. CDR3 length: 19 amino acids. The germline V gene encodes CDR1 SNHLY and CDR2 FYNNEI. The CDR3: CASSEATMTYGQGNHEQYF. DNA for the CDR3: TGTGCCAGCAGTGAAGCGACAATGACTTACGGACAGGGGAATCACGAGCAGTACTTC.

This chain joins TRBV27 and TRBJ1-5; D gene unclear. Per the germline V gene, CDR1 is MNHEY and CDR2 is SMNVEV (reference sequence). V was pared by 6 bases and J by 0 bases, with 18 bases between. The CDR3 runs to 17 residues. CDR3 amino acids: CASRTTWTPNSNQPQHF. For the CDR3, the DNA is TGTGCCAGCAGAACGACCTGGACTCCCAATAGCAATCAGCCCCAGCATTTT.

V usage is TRBV2 and J usage is TRBJ2-3; 8 bases match TRBD1. The V gene end was trimmed by 9 bases and the J gene end by 5 bases; junction bases not matched to a gene: 7. The CDR3 runs to 13 residues. Germline CDR1 SNHLY, CDR2 FYNNEI. The CDR3 protein is CASAQGVGDTQYF. The DNA for the CDR3 is TGTGCCAGTGCACAGGGGGTTGGAGATACGCAGTATTTT.

The rearrangement links TRBV6-1 to TRBJ2-1; 12 nucleotides agree with TRBD2. The CDR3 consists of 15 residues. Germline V CDR1 and CDR2: MNHNS, SASEGT. The junction had 6 bases not matched to a gene; V was cut back by 5 bases and J by 7 bases. The CDR3 DNA is TGTGCCAGCAGTAAAACTAGCGGGAGGTCAAATGAGCAGTTCTTC. Amino acids: CASSKTSGRSNEQFF.

The V call is TRBV27, the J call TRBJ2-5; 7 bases are a match to TRBD2. The end of the DNA fits TRBJ2-7 better, so the J call may be wrong. The CDR3 length is 15 residues. The germline V gene encodes CDR1 MNHEY and CDR2 SMNVEV (reference sequence). CDR3 sequence reads: CASTAVGLADYEQYF. DNA of the CDR3: TGTGCCAGCACAGCGGTGGGTCTAGCGGATTACGAGCAGTACTTC.

This clone came up a few times. This chain connects TRBV6-5 to TRBJ1-2, with D unclear. The V and J ends lost 2 bases and 3 bases respectively, with 13 bases between them. From germline, CDR1 is MNHEY and CDR2 SVGAGI. This CDR3 contains 15 residues. This chain's CDR3 is CASSYGSTDYYGYTF. The CDR3 DNA is TGTGCCAGCAGTTACGGGTCGACGGACTACTATGGCTACACCTTC.

The rearrangement uses TRBV4-2 and TRBJ2-1, with 10 bases identical to TRBD1. CDR1 is LGHNA, CDR2 YNFKEQ, per germline. The V segment lost 4 bases and the J segment 7 bases; nucleotides outside the gene matches: 7. This CDR3 region has 15 residues. The DNA for the CDR3 is TGTGCCAGCAGCCCAGGGACAGGGGTCACGAATGAGCAGTTCTTC. Translated, it gives CASSPGTGVTNEQFF.

The chain uses TRBV12-5 and TRBJ2-3, with D possibly being TRBD1 (6 bases). The V end lost 1 base, the J end lost 0 bases, and 11 bases lay between the germline ends. The CDR3 length is 16 residues. In germline, CDR1 is LGHNT, CDR2 FRNRAP. CDR3 nucleotide sequence: TGTGCTAGTGGTTTGGGGGACACCACTAGCACAGATACGCAGTATTTT. Translation: CASGLGDTTSTDTQYF.

The chain combines TRBV6-1 with TRBJ2-5; the D gene is possibly TRBD1 (6 bases). The tail of the sequence fits TRBJ2-7 better, so the J call may be wrong. The CDR3 is made up of 13 amino acids. Germline values: CDR1 MNHNS, CDR2 SASEGT. As DNA, the CDR3 is TGTGCCAGCATCCAGGGGAACACTTACGAGCAGTACTTC. As protein: CASIQGNTYEQYF.

The gene calls are TRBV19 and TRBJ2-2, with D tentatively TRBD2 (5 bases). This CDR3 comprises 13 residues. V lost 7 bases and J lost 7, with 13 bases in between. Per the germline V gene, CDR1 is LNHDA and CDR2 is SQIVND (reference sequence). The CDR3 DNA reads TGTGCCAGTACCAAACTTCGGGGCGGGGAGCTGTTTTTT. Translated: CASTKLRGGELFF.

V usage is TRBV6-5 and J usage is TRBJ1-2; D is undetermined. Trimming shortened V by 0 bases and J by 5 bases, and 10 bases separated the two germline ends. CDR3 length: 14 residues. Germline V gives CDR1 MNHEY, CDR2 SVGAGI. The CDR3, as DNA: TGTGCCAGCAGTTACTCACAGCCTCGATATGGCTACACCTTC. Its protein is CASSYSQPRYGYTF.

The chain couples TRBV6-6 to TRBJ2-1, with 7 nucleotides matching TRBD2. Germline values: CDR1 MNHNY, CDR2 SVGAGI (reference sequence). After removal of 6 bases from V and 2 bases from J, the junction contained 7 bases not matched to a gene. This CDR3 region has 15 residues. The CDR3 loop is CASRKGSGAYNEQFF. The CDR3, as DNA: TGTGCCAGCAGGAAGGGGAGCGGGGCCTACAATGAGCAGTTCTTC.

This chain links TRBV5-6 with TRBJ2-7, with TRBD2 matching 9 bases. CDR3 length equals 17 residues. J lost 0 bases, V lost 0 bases, and 7 bases had no gene match. Germline CDR1 and CDR2: SGHDT and YYEEEE. CDR3 nucleotide sequence: TGTGCCAGCAGCTTGGGAGGGACTAGCCAGAGCTCCTACGAGCAGTACTTC. Translating it yields CASSLGGTSQSSYEQYF.

This clone came up a few times. The rearrangement links TRBV4-3 to TRBJ1-2; D may be TRBD1 (6 bases). Trimming took 2 bases from V and 1 from J, leaving 11 bases between them. In germline, CDR1 is LGHNA, CDR2 YSLEER. The CDR3 contains 15 residues. CDR3 sequence (DNA): TGCGCCAGCAGCCAAACAGGGAACCATAACTATGGCTACACCTTC. This codes for CASSQTGNHNYGYTF.

This chain links TRBV7-3 with TRBJ2-3; the match to TRBD1 covers 8 bases. Germline V CDR1 and CDR2: SGHTA, FQGTGA. The trim removed 3 bases at V and 3 bases at J, leaving 5 bases unmatched. The CDR3 totals 15 residues. The CDR3 spells CASSFTGGKTDTQYF. CDR3 nucleotides: TGTGCCAGCAGCTTCACAGGGGGTAAAACAGATACGCAGTATTTT.

This sequence joins TRBV6-4 and TRBJ1-2; D might be TRBD1 (6 bases). V was pared by 8 bases and J by 2 bases, with 21 bases between. The CDR3 has 16 amino acids. Per the germline V gene, CDR1 is MRHNA and CDR2 is SNTAGT. This chain's CDR3 is CASGASQGPFNYGYTF. CDR3 nucleotides: TGTGCCAGCGGCGCGAGCCAGGGGCCGTTCAACTATGGCTACACCTTC.

The gene calls are TRBV7-8 and TRBJ1-1, with TRBD1 matching 9 bases. The junction had 5 bases not matched to a gene; V was cut back by 4 bases and J by 5 bases. Germline CDR1 reads SGHVS; CDR2 reads FQNEAQ. The CDR3 has 14 amino acids. CDR3 loop: CASSSGTGRTEAFF. The CDR3 DNA follows: TGTGCCAGCAGCTCGGGGACAGGGCGGACTGAAGCTTTCTTT.

The V and J genes are TRBV13 and TRBJ2-7, with D unclear. The V gene lost 4 bases and the J gene lost 12 bases, with 16 bases spanning the gap. Germline CDR1 PRHDT, CDR2 FYEKMQ (reference sequence). The CDR3 sequence is 12 residues long. CDR3 region: CASSSKRSYPYF. The CDR3 coding sequence is TGTGCCAGCAGCTCCAAACGCAGTTACCCGTACTTC.

The chain joins TRBV7-8 to TRBJ1-1; no firm D call. The CDR3 extends over 15 amino acids. Trimming took off 5 bases at V and 3 bases at J, with 16 bases between the two ends. Germline V gives CDR1 SGHVS, CDR2 FQNEAQ. Written as DNA, the CDR3 is TGTGCCAGCAGCCCAGAACCCCCAGGTTACACTGAAGCTTTCTTT. This translates into CASSPEPPGYTEAFF.

The genes are TRBV10-1 and TRBJ1-1, with D perhaps TRBD1 (5 bases). The CDR3 loop spans 17 amino acids. Trimming removed 6 bases from V and 1 base from J, with 21 bases in between. Looked up from germline, CDR1 is WNHNN and CDR2 is SYGVQD (reference sequence). The CDR3 DNA reads TGCGCCAGCAGACCCACAGGATGTATTACCTGGAACACTGAAGCTTTCTTT. It yields the protein CASRPTGCITWNTEAFF.

V and J are TRBV19 and TRBJ2-1, with 8 nucleotides matching TRBD2. V gave up 1 base and J gave up 4 bases; unmatched junction bases: 12. The CDR3 has 18 amino acids. Germline assignment: CDR1 LNHDA and CDR2 SQIVND (reference sequence). In DNA form, the CDR3 reads TGTGCCAGTAGTATAGCACTAGCGGAACTGAGGGCTTACAATGAGCAGTTCTTC. This encodes CASSIALAELRAYNEQFF.

The gene calls are TRBV4-3 and TRBJ2-3; 9 bases align to TRBD2. The CDR3 totals 16 residues. J was trimmed by 3 bases and V by 1 base; bases with no gene match: 5. CDR1 is LGHNA and CDR2 is YSLEER in the germline V gene. CDR3 nucleotides: TGCGCCAGCAGCCAAGGGGGCGGGGGGGCTACAGATACGCAGTATTTT. Translation gives CASSQGGGGATDTQYF.

V usage is TRBV27 and J usage is TRBJ1-1; the match to TRBD1 covers 7 bases. The length of the CDR3 is 18 residues. V was clipped by 8 bases and J by 1 base; unmatched bases: 19. CDR1 is MNHEY and CDR2 is SMNVEV in the germline V gene (reference sequence). DNA for the CDR3: TGTGCCAGCCGATCCGCGACAGGGCGACGAAGACCGAACACTGAAGCTTTCTTT. Translation gives CASRSATGRRRPNTEAFF.

The chain is built from TRBV10-2 and TRBJ2-7, with D possibly TRBD1 on 6 matching bases. The V gene lost 4 bases and the J gene lost 6 bases, with 13 bases spanning the gap. From germline, CDR1 is WSHSY and CDR2 SAAADI. The CDR3 totals 13 residues. As DNA, the CDR3 is TGCGCCAGCAGTGGTGCAGGGGTAGGCGAGCAGTACTTC. Amino acid sequence: CASSGAGVGEQYF.